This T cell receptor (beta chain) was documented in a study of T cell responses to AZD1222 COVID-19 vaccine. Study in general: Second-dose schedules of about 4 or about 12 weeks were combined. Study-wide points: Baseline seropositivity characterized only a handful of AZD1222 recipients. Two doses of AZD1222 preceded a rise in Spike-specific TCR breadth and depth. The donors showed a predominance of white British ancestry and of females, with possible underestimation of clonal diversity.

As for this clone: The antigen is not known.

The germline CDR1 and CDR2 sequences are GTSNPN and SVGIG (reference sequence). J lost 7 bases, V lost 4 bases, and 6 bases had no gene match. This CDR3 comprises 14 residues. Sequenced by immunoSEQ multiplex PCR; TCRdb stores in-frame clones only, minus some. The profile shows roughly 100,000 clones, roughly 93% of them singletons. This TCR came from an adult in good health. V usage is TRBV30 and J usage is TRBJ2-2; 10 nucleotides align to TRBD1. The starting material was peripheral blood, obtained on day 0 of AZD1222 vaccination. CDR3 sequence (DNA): TGTGCCTGGAATGACAGGGGGCTGAACGGGGAGCTGTTTTTT. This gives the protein CAWNDRGLNGELFF.